This T cell receptor beta chain was identified during a study of technical replicates of blood from several donors (dated by TCRdb to the late 2010s). Turning to this clone: The antigen it binds to is not known. It has no much larger one-base neighbor in the sample; base qualities were not kept.

The receptor library was made with the immunoSEQ multiplex PCR assay. What TCRdb holds here is the immuneACCESS table cut down to in-frame rearrangements. Part of the clones is not present; checked against another copy, under half of the missing clones reflect an unresolved V gene, and the others are unexplained. Counted in this sample were some 76,000 clones; 95% to 98% of them appeared once. The top ten hold 0.2% to 0.25% of the sample. Between the V and J ends, shortened by 4 bases and 5 bases respectively, the junction contains 12 bases. Including cysteine and phenylalanine, the CDR3 has 13 amino acids. The only DNA kept is the CDR3, 39 bases in frame from the first base. The germline V gene gives CDR1 as SGDLS and CDR2 as YYNGEE.

The specimen sequenced was T cells isolated from PBMCs. The chain couples TRBV9 to TRBJ2-5; possibly the D gene is TRBD2, per 5 matching bases. The source is a human donor in good health. The CDR3 loop reads CASSFGPGETQYF. The sequenced DNA is TGTGCCAGCAGCTTCGGACCGGGGGAGACCCAGTACTTC.